A single sample is the source of the 23 T cell receptor beta chains below, sequenced in a study of blood T cell repertoires in COVID-19. Libraries were prepared by immunoSEQ multiplex PCR; TCRdb keeps only in-frame clonotypes and omits some of them. The table shows 180,000 or so clones, with over 75% occurring only once. The specimen was peripheral blood. These receptors all stem from a man aged 35-49 years with active or convalescent COVID-19.

The CDR3 DNA reads TGTGCCATCAGTGAGTCGACAGTTGGGACTAGCACCCAGGAAACGCAGTATTTT. This translates into CAISESTVGTSTQETQYF. The chain uses TRBV10-3 and TRBJ2-3; 9 positions match TRBD2. V was clipped by 0 bases and J by 9 bases; unmatched bases: 16. Germline lookup yields CDR1 ENHRY and CDR2 SYGVKD. This CDR3 is built from 18 residues.

V is TRBV7-9 and J is TRBJ2-1, with 11 bases lining up with TRBD1. CDR3 size: 15 residues. Germline lookup yields CDR1 SEHNR and CDR2 FQNEAQ (reference sequence). V shed 7 bases, J shed 5 bases, and the junction held 7 bases outside the gene matches. The CDR3 DNA follows: TGTGCCAGCAACCTCCGGGACAGGGGGGACAATGAGCAGTTCTTC. Translated, it gives CASNLRDRGDNEQFF. Based on the CDR3 plus reference TRBV7-9 and TRBJ2-1, the full variable domain is DTGVSQNPRHKITKRGQNVTFRCDPISEHNRLYWYRQTLGQGPEFLTYFQNEAQLEKSRLLSDRFSAERPKGSFSTLEIQRTEQGDSAMYLCASNLRDRGDNEQFFGPGTRLTVL.

Here the CDR3 DNA reads TGTGCCAGCAGTTCCTACTCCCTAGGTGGCTACACCTTC. This translates into CASSSYSLGGYTF. V and J are TRBV12-3 or TRBV12-4 and TRBJ1-2; D gene uncertain. The CDR3 spans 13 residues. Trimming cost V 4 bases and J 7 bases, with 13 bases left between them.

The chain links TRBV9 to TRBJ2-5; D is possibly TRBD2 (5 bases). Per germline, CDR1 SGDLS and CDR2 YYNGEE. Trimming shortened V by 0 bases and J by 3 bases, and 9 bases separated the two germline ends. This CDR3 region has 14 residues. CDR3 sequence reads: CASSVAYGEETQYF. As DNA, the CDR3 is TGTGCCAGCAGCGTAGCGTACGGGGAAGAGACCCAGTACTTC.

The chain joins TRBV12-5 to TRBJ1-1; D not certain. V gave up 3 bases and J gave up 7 bases, with 21 bases separating them. The CDR3 extends over 16 amino acids. The germline CDR1 and CDR2 sequences are LGHNT and FRNRAP. This chain's CDR3 is CASGLAFGALPDEAFF. The CDR3 DNA reads as TGTGCTAGTGGTTTAGCATTCGGTGCGCTACCCGATGAAGCTTTCTTT.

The V and J genes are TRBV5-5 and TRBJ2-3; TRBD1 aligns across 8 bases. This CDR3 is 15 amino acids long. Germline CDR1 and CDR2: SGHKS and YYEKEE (reference sequence). With V trimmed by 2 bases and J by 4 bases, 6 bases remained unmatched. CDR3 region: CASSFTTGDPDTQYF. The CDR3, as DNA: TGTGCCAGCAGCTTTACGACAGGGGATCCAGATACGCAGTATTTT. Full variable domain (outside the CDR3, taken from reference TRBV5-5 and TRBJ2-3): DAGVTQSPTHLIKTRGQQVTLRCSPISGHKSVSWYQQVLGQGPQFIFQYYEKEERGRGNFPDRFSARQFPNYSSELNVNALLLGDSALYLCASSFTTGDPDTQYFGPGTRLTVL.

The genes are TRBV4-3 and TRBJ2-3; D possibly corresponds to TRBD2 (6 bases). Trimming cost V 1 base and J 5 bases, with 16 bases left between them. Germline V gives CDR1 LGHNA, CDR2 YSLEER. The CDR3 is 16 amino acids. This CDR3 is CASSQAGTLRGDTQYF. In DNA form, the CDR3 reads TGCGCCAGCAGCCAAGCCGGGACTCTCCGGGGAGATACGCAGTATTTT.

V gene TRBV5-6 combines with J gene TRBJ2-7; 7 bases align to TRBD1. Germline V gene lookup returns CDR1 SGHDT and CDR2 YYEEEE. The CDR3 covers 15 residues. Trimming took 1 base from V and 0 from J; bases not matched to a gene: 4. CDR3 DNA: TGTGCCAGCAGCTTGCCCGGGACAGACTCCTACGAGCAGTACTTC. It is translated as CASSLPGTDSYEQYF. Full variable domain (rest looked up from reference TRBV5-6 and TRBJ2-7): DAGVTQSPTHLIKTRGQQVTLRCSPKSGHDTVSWYQQALGQGPQFIFQYYEEEERQRGNFPDRFSGHQFPNYSSELNVNALLLGDSALYLCASSLPGTDSYEQYFGPGTRLTVT.

V and J are TRBV11-2 and TRBJ1-5; tentative D call: TRBD1 (5 bases). V gave up 5 bases and J gave up 6 bases, with 14 bases separating them. CDR1 is SGHAT and CDR2 is FQNNGV in the germline V gene. The CDR3 loop spans 14 amino acids. CDR3: CASSRGGRGQPQHF. The CDR3 DNA sequence: TGTGCCAGCAGCCGGGGGGGGAGAGGTCAGCCCCAGCATTTT.

This clone was observed a handful of times. The V and J genes are TRBV6-5 and TRBJ1-5; D not resolved. The CDR3 runs 15 residues. The V gene's germline CDR1 is MNHEY and CDR2 SVGAGI. V shed 8 bases and J shed 4 bases, with 18 bases lying between them. In DNA form, the CDR3 reads TGTGCCAGCGGGCGGGAAGCTTCCCCAAATCAGCCCCAGCATTTT. It translates to CASGREASPNQPQHF.

The rearrangement links TRBV27 to TRBJ1-1; 11 bases agree with TRBD1. CDR1 is MNHEY and CDR2 is SMNVEV in the germline V gene (reference sequence). This CDR3 comprises 15 residues. J lost 0 bases, V lost 6 bases, and 3 bases had no gene match. CDR3 residues: CASRGQGGMNTEAFF. In DNA, the CDR3 is TGTGCCAGCAGGGGACAGGGGGGCATGAACACTGAAGCTTTCTTT.

The chain couples TRBV18 to TRBJ2-7; 7 bases are shared with TRBD2. The CDR3 loop spans 15 amino acids. Unmatched junction bases numbered 4, after V lost 1 base and J lost 1 base. CDR1 and CDR2 from the germline V gene are KGHSH and LQKENI. CDR3 coding DNA: TGTGCCAGCTCACCACGGCAGGGAGGGTCCTACGAGCAGTACTTC. It translates to CASSPRQGGSYEQYF.

The chain uses TRBV2 and TRBJ1-1, with TRBD1 matching over 8 bases. In germline, CDR1 is SNHLY, CDR2 FYNNEI. This CDR3 spans 15 amino acids. V shed 2 bases and J 11 bases; nucleotides not matched to a gene: 13. The CDR3 nucleotides read TGTGCCAGCAGTGAAAGGGGGACAGGCGCAACGGACGCTTTCTTT. This sequence encodes CASSERGTGATDAFF.

The rearrangement links TRBV19 to TRBJ2-3, with TRBD1 matching 9 bases. V shed 7 bases, J shed 4 bases, and the junction held 9 bases outside the gene matches. This CDR3 is 15 amino acids long. In germline, CDR1 is LNHDA, CDR2 SQIVND (reference sequence). CDR3 DNA sequence: TGTGCCAGTAACCCAGGACAGGGGAGAGCAGATACGCAGTATTTT. Translating it yields CASNPGQGRADTQYF.

The J gene is TRBJ2-5, the V gene TRBV2; tentative D call: TRBD1 (6 bases). V was shortened by 7 bases and J by 4 bases, with 19 bases between the two germline ends. CDR3 size: 15 residues. Per the germline V gene, CDR1 is SNHLY and CDR2 is FYNNEI. Here the CDR3 reads CASTLTRGTTETQYF. The CDR3 DNA follows: TGTGCCAGCACCCTAACTCGAGGGACAACAGAGACCCAGTACTTC.

This clone appeared once. The chain employs TRBV5-1 and TRBJ1-1; perhaps TRBD1 as D (6 bases). V shed 3 bases and J shed 0 bases, with 15 bases lying between them. This CDR3 is 16 amino acids long. Per germline, CDR1 SGHRS and CDR2 YFSETQ. In nucleotides, the CDR3 is TGCGCCAGCAGCTCCGCAGGGGTACGTGTGAACACTGAAGCTTTCTTT. This codes for CASSSAGVRVNTEAFF.

The gene calls are TRBV5-4 and TRBJ2-5, with a weak D call TRBD1 (5 bases). This CDR3 is 15 amino acids long. The V and J ends lost 4 bases and 2 bases respectively, with 15 bases between them. CDR1 is SGHNT and CDR2 is YYREEE in the germline V gene (reference sequence). For the CDR3, the DNA is TGTGCCAGCAGCCCTACAGGTGGCGAACAAGAGACCCAGTACTTC. This codes for CASSPTGGEQETQYF.

This clone was seen only once. J is TRBJ1-2 and V is TRBV7-8, with a tentative D call TRBD1 (5 bases). CDR1 and CDR2 from the germline V gene are SGHVS and FQNEAQ. The CDR3 contains 15 residues. V gave up 1 base and J gave up 3 bases, with 12 bases separating them. DNA of the CDR3: TGTGCCAGCAGCTTAGTAGGTTGGGGGGACTATGGCTACACCTTC. Encoded protein: CASSLVGWGDYGYTF.

This clone was found once. This chain joins TRBV12-3 or TRBV12-4 and TRBJ1-1; D possibly corresponds to TRBD1 (6 bases). V lost 7 bases and J 7 bases, leaving 10 bases between the germline ends. The CDR3 is 11 amino acids. CDR3 sequence reads: CASTRGREAFF. The CDR3, as DNA: TGTGCCAGCACCAGGGGCCGTGAAGCTTTCTTT.

The genes are TRBV19 and TRBJ2-1; 8 bases align to TRBD2. Trimming took 4 bases from V and 3 from J; bases not matched to a gene: 5. Germline V gene lookup returns CDR1 LNHDA and CDR2 SQIVND (reference sequence). The CDR3 is 15 amino acids. The CDR3 region has the DNA TGTGCCAGTAGTACGGGGGGGCTTGACTACAATGAGCAGTTCTTC. Protein: CASSTGGLDYNEQFF. Variable domain in full (rest from reference TRBV19 and TRBJ2-1): DGGITQSPKYLFRKEGQNVTLSCEQNLNHDAMYWYRQDPGQGLRLIYYSQIVNDFQKGDIAEGYSVSREKKESFPLTVTSAQKNPTAFYLCASSTGGLDYNEQFFGPGTRLTVL.

The rearrangement links TRBV7-2 to TRBJ2-1; 8 bases are a match to TRBD2. CDR3 size: 17 residues. Germline CDR1 and CDR2: SGHTA and FQGNSA. After removal of 3 bases from V and 2 bases from J, the junction contained 9 bases not matched to a gene. CDR3 sequence: CASSLRHGGVAYNEQFF. Here the CDR3 DNA reads TGTGCCAGCAGCTTGCGCCACGGGGGGGTCGCCTACAATGAGCAGTTCTTC.

The chain couples TRBV7-2 to TRBJ2-1; TRBD2 aligns across 12 bases. CDR1 is SGHTA, CDR2 FQGNSA, per germline. Losses at the gene ends were 6 bases for V and 0 bases for J; bases not matched to a gene: 9. This CDR3 contains 18 residues. CDR3 in DNA: TGTGCCAGCAGTACACAGACTAGCGGGGGAGGCTCCTACAATGAGCAGTTCTTC. It encodes CASSTQTSGGGSYNEQFF.

J is TRBJ1-1 and V is TRBV6-5; perhaps TRBD1 as D (5 bases). CDR1 MNHEY and CDR2 SVGAGI come from the germline V gene. This CDR3 region has 14 residues. Between the trimmed V and J ends, which lost 5 bases and 6 bases, there was a span of 16 bases. The CDR3 sequence: CASSLGTLGAEAFF. CDR3 bases: TGTGCCAGCAGTCTTGGGACTCTCGGCGCTGAAGCTTTCTTT.